These 10 T cell receptor beta chains share one sample of origin, sequenced in a study of PD-L1 blockade in urothelial cancer. Sequencing used immunoSEQ multiplex PCR; TCRdb keeps in-frame clones, though not all of them. Among 30,000 to 45,000 clones listed, 90% were seen once. Sequences were derived from PBMCs, sampled around atezolizumab (anti-PD-L1) treatment. The receptors come from a man aged 70 or older with urothelial cancer.

The chain recombines TRBV9 with TRBJ2-7; a weak D match, TRBD1 (6 bases). CDR1 is SGDLS and CDR2 is YYNGEE in the germline V gene. The CDR3 contains 14 residues. With 0 bases removed from V and 2 bases from J, the gap between germline ends came to 9 bases. The CDR3 is CASSVDTGTYEQYF. The CDR3 bases are TGTGCCAGCAGCGTAGACACAGGGACCTACGAGCAGTACTTC.

This chain joins TRBV6-1 and TRBJ1-1; TRBD1 is a possible D gene (6 bases). CDR3 length: 13 amino acids. V lost 10 bases and J 6 bases, leaving 18 bases between the germline ends. Germline V gives CDR1 MNHNS, CDR2 SASEGT. CDR3 DNA sequence: TGTGCCACCAAGATACAGGGCCGCTCTGAAGCTTTCTTT. It translates to CATKIQGRSEAFF.

The chain is built from TRBV29-1 and TRBJ2-5; weak D call: TRBD2 (6 bases). The CDR3 sequence is 16 residues long. V lost 2 bases to trimming and J lost 0 bases, with 16 bases between them. Germline CDR1 reads SQVTM; CDR2 reads ANQGSEA. For the CDR3, the DNA is TGCAGCGTTGAATGGGAACTAGCTTGGTACCAAGAGACCCAGTACTTC. This encodes CSVEWELAWYQETQYF.

V usage is TRBV14 and J usage is TRBJ2-1, with D possibly matching TRBD1 (6 bases). The CDR3 runs 16 residues. Germline assignment: CDR1 SGHDN and CDR2 FVKESK. Trimming shortened V by 6 bases and J by 8 bases, and 23 bases separated the two germline ends. The DNA of the CDR3 is TGTGCCAGCAGACCCCTCACAGGGTCCCGGCAATATGAGCAGTTCTTC. Translating gives CASRPLTGSRQYEQFF.

The rearrangement uses TRBV6-5 and TRBJ2-4; 11 bases fit TRBD2. This CDR3 is built from 13 residues. Germline CDR1 reads MNHEY; CDR2 reads SVGAGI. V shed 6 bases, J shed 9 bases, and the junction held 4 bases outside the gene matches. Here the CDR3 reads CASRELAGVIQYF. The DNA of the CDR3 is TGTGCCAGCAGGGAACTAGCGGGAGTCATTCAGTACTTC.

This rearrangement joins TRBV7-8 to TRBJ2-1, with a tentative D call TRBD2 (5 bases). Looked up from germline, CDR1 is SGHVS and CDR2 is FQNEAQ. The CDR3 loop spans 12 amino acids. Trimming shortened V by 3 bases and J by 7 bases, and 7 bases separated the two germline ends. In DNA, the CDR3 is TGTGCCAGCAGCTTCAGCGGAAATGAGCAGTTCTTC. Its translation is CASSFSGNEQFF.

The chain carries TRBV29-1 and TRBJ2-1; D gene ambiguous. The CDR3 has 11 residues. Germline V CDR1 and CDR2: SQVTM, ANQGSEA. The germline V and J ends were trimmed by 4 bases and 4 bases, with 5 bases remaining between them. The CDR3 here is CSVARYNEQFF. CDR3 nucleotide sequence: TGCAGCGTTGCCAGGTACAATGAGCAGTTCTTC.

The chain is built from TRBV7-3 and TRBJ2-3, with 7 bases lining up with TRBD1. Unmatched junction bases numbered 10, after V lost 5 bases and J lost 5 bases. Germline values: CDR1 SGHTA, CDR2 FQGTGA. CDR3 length: 15 amino acids. CDR3 sequence: CASSPSTGFGDTQYF. The DNA for the CDR3 is TGTGCCAGCAGCCCGTCGACAGGGTTTGGAGATACGCAGTATTTT. Based on the CDR3 plus reference TRBV7-3 and TRBJ2-3, the full variable domain is GAGVSQTPSNKVTEKGKYVELRCDPISGHTALYWYRQSLGQGPEFLIYFQGTGAADDSGLPNDRFFAVRPEGSVSTLKIQRTERGDSAVYLCASSPSTGFGDTQYFGPGTRLTVL.

The rearrangement uses TRBV4-2 and TRBJ2-3; D not certain. The CDR3 is 12 amino acids. The ends were cut back, 0 bases at V and 8 bases at J, with 6 bases in the middle. The V gene's germline CDR1 is LGHNA and CDR2 YNFKEQ. DNA of the CDR3: TGTGCCAGCAGCCAAGATCCCCGTACGCAGTATTTT. It encodes CASSQDPRTQYF.

The chain recombines TRBV5-4 with TRBJ2-3; D uncertain. Trimming removed 5 bases at V and 0 bases at J, with 4 bases between. There are 12 residues in the CDR3. Germline V lookup: CDR1 SGHNT, CDR2 YYREEE (reference sequence). Here the CDR3 reads CASSLSTDTQYF. The CDR3 coding sequence is TGTGCCAGCAGTTTAAGCACAGATACGCAGTATTTT.